These T cell receptor beta chains were read from a single sample in a study of OX40 agonist ivuxolimab in advanced cancers. Profiled with immunoSEQ multiplex PCR; TCRdb holds only in-frame clones, not every one. The data show around 80,000 clones, around 84% seen once. The source material was CD4+ or CD8+ T cells sorted from blood, sampled in a trial of the OX40 agonist ivuxolimab. The receptors were sampled from an adult with an advanced solid tumor such as melanoma, head and neck, liver or kidney cancer. Both conserved end residues are part of each CDR3. A D gene is named only where the DNA matches it firmly. Clone size is shown for a subset of rows, as once, few, many or a class of expanded clone.

abundance: NA
v_gene: TRBV6-5
d_gene: TRBD1
j_gene: TRBJ1-2
CDR3nt: TGTGCCAGCAGTTATGGGGGGACAGGGGGAGGCTATGGCTACACCTTC
CDR3aa: CASSYGGTGGGYGYTF

abundance: NA
v_gene: TRBV4-2
d_gene: NA
j_gene: TRBJ2-3
CDR3nt: TGTGCCAGCAGCCAAGATGGGGGCACAGATACGCAGTATTTT
CDR3aa: CASSQDGGTDTQYF

abundance: NA
v_gene: TRBV19
d_gene: TRBD1
j_gene: TRBJ1-3
CDR3nt: TGTGCCAGTAGTCCCTCTCATACCGGGACAGGGAGAAACACCATATATTTT
CDR3aa: CASSPSHTGTGRNTIYF

abundance: NA
v_gene: TRBV6-5
d_gene: NA
j_gene: TRBJ1-1
CDR3nt: TGTGCCAGCAGTTATCAAGGGAGCACTGAAGCTTTCTTT
CDR3aa: CASSYQGSTEAFF

abundance: NA
v_gene: TRBV2
d_gene: TRBD2
j_gene: TRBJ2-5
CDR3nt: TGTGCCAGCAGTGTGGAGCGGGGTAAAGAGACCCAGTACTTC
CDR3aa: CASSVERGKETQYF

abundance: once
v_gene: TRBV6-1
d_gene: TRBD1
j_gene: TRBJ1-2
CDR3nt: TGTGCCAGCCGAACGACAGGGAGCTATGGCTACACCTTC
CDR3aa: CASRTTGSYGYTF

abundance: NA
v_gene: TRBV4-1
d_gene: TRBD1
j_gene: TRBJ2-5
CDR3nt: TGCGCCAGCAGCCAAGACAAGAACAGGGGAAAGACCCAGTACTTC
CDR3aa: CASSQDKNRGKTQYF

abundance: once
v_gene: TRBV28
d_gene: NA
j_gene: TRBJ1-1
CDR3nt: TGTGCCAGCAGTTCGATTTACACTGAAGCTTTCTTT
CDR3aa: CASSSIYTEAFF

abundance: NA
v_gene: TRBV7-2
d_gene: NA
j_gene: TRBJ1-4
CDR3nt: TGTGCCAGCAGCCCCCTGTCCGGGAAAAAACTGTTTTTT
CDR3aa: CASSPLSGKKLFF

abundance: NA
v_gene: TRBV9
d_gene: TRBD2
j_gene: TRBJ2-1
CDR3nt: TGTGCCAGCAGCGTAGCTCCGACTAGCGGGGACAATGAGCAGTTCTTC
CDR3aa: CASSVAPTSGDNEQFF

abundance: NA
v_gene: TRBV29-1
d_gene: NA
j_gene: TRBJ2-1
CDR3nt: TGCAGCGTTGTTACAGGACCCCTCTACAATGAGCAGTTCTTC
CDR3aa: CSVVTGPLYNEQFF

abundance: NA
v_gene: TRBV19
d_gene: NA
j_gene: TRBJ2-7
CDR3nt: TGTGCCAGTACCCGGGACAAGGTTTCCTACGAGCAGTACTTC
CDR3aa: CASTRDKVSYEQYF

abundance: NA
v_gene: TRBV2
d_gene: TRBD2
j_gene: TRBJ2-7
CDR3nt: TGTGCCAGCAGTGGGGAAGGGCTAGCGGGGCGCCCCTTCTACGAGCAGTACTTC
CDR3aa: CASSGEGLAGRPFYEQYF

abundance: once
v_gene: TRBV18
d_gene: NA
j_gene: TRBJ2-5
CDR3nt: TGTGCCAGCTCACCACCGTGGGAGACCCAGTACTTC
CDR3aa: CASSPPWETQYF

abundance: NA
v_gene: TRBV29-1
d_gene: NA
j_gene: TRBJ1-2
CDR3nt: TGCAGCGTTGAGAGGGGGGCAAAAGGTGACTATGGCTACACCTTC
CDR3aa: CSVERGAKGDYGYTF

abundance: NA
v_gene: TRBV19
d_gene: TRBD2
j_gene: TRBJ2-5
CDR3nt: TGTGCCAGTAGTCCTGGACTAGTTCTAGACCAAGAGACCCAGTACTTC
CDR3aa: CASSPGLVLDQETQYF

abundance: NA
v_gene: TRBV7-9
d_gene: TRBD1
j_gene: TRBJ2-2
CDR3nt: TGTGCCAGCAGCCCCAGACCGGACAGGGGTGACACCGGGGAGCTGTTTTTT
CDR3aa: CASSPRPDRGDTGELFF

abundance: NA
v_gene: TRBV5-8
d_gene: NA
j_gene: TRBJ2-7
CDR3nt: TGTGCCAGCAGCTTAGAGGCGAATACTCTCTACGAGCAGTACTTC
CDR3aa: CASSLEANTLYEQYF

abundance: many
v_gene: TRBV5-5
d_gene: TRBD1
j_gene: TRBJ2-5
CDR3nt: TGTGCCAGCAGCCCAGGACAGGGGGCGGAGACCCAGTACTTC
CDR3aa: CASSPGQGAETQYF